The 26 T cell receptor beta chains below all came from one sample that was sequenced in a study of blood T cell repertoires in COVID-19. TCRdb's copy holds only in-frame clones and misses some; the assay was immunoSEQ multiplex PCR. The table lists about 12,000 clones, roughly 72% of them singletons. The source material was peripheral blood. The origin of the receptors is a man in his sixties with COVID-19, enrolled during active disease.

The rearrangement links TRBV20-1 to TRBJ2-3; 7 bases line up with TRBD2. J lost 1 base, V lost 3 bases, and 13 bases had no gene match. The CDR3 is 17 amino acids. Germline CDR1 DFQATT, CDR2 SNEGSKA (reference sequence). The CDR3 nucleotides read TGCAGTGCTAGTTGGTGGGCGGGAGCCCCAGGCACAGATACGCAGTATTTT. Translated: CSASWWAGAPGTDTQYF.

This clone showed up just once. The rearrangement links TRBV7-2 to TRBJ2-7; 8 nucleotides match TRBD2. CDR3 size: 14 residues. CDR1 and CDR2 from the germline V gene are SGHTA and FQGNSA. J gave up 6 bases and V 3 bases, and 7 bases lay outside the gene matches. CDR3 region: CASSFHGLAGEQYF. CDR3 coding DNA: TGTGCCAGCAGCTTCCACGGACTAGCAGGCGAGCAGTACTTC.

The rearrangement uses TRBV7-2 and TRBJ2-5; 12 nucleotides line up with TRBD2. The CDR3 sequence is 15 residues long. CDR1 is SGHTA, CDR2 FQGNSA, per germline. The ends lost 0 bases at V and 5 bases at J; junction bases unmatched: 1. The CDR3 is CASSLALAGGETQYF. CDR3 coding DNA: TGTGCCAGCAGCTTAGCACTAGCGGGAGGTGAGACCCAGTACTTC.

This clone was seen a single time. V gene TRBV12-5 combines with J gene TRBJ2-7, with 8 nucleotides matching TRBD2. Germline CDR1 and CDR2: LGHNT and FRNRAP. V trimming: 4 bases; J trimming: 7 bases; junction bases outside the gene matches: 6. The length of the CDR3 is 13 residues. The CDR3: CASGSGGGREQYF. As DNA, the CDR3 is TGTGCTAGTGGTTCCGGGGGGGGCCGGGAGCAGTACTTC.

The chain uses TRBV27 and TRBJ2-1, with 7 bases fitting TRBD2. V lost 5 bases to trimming and J lost 5 bases; unmatched junction nucleotides: 9. This CDR3 has 15 residues. Germline V lookup: CDR1 MNHEY, CDR2 SMNVEV (reference sequence). DNA for the CDR3: TGTGCCAGCAGTCGCTTCTCGCGGGGGAACAATGAGCAGTTCTTC. This codes for CASSRFSRGNNEQFF.

J is TRBJ1-1 and V is TRBV6-1; no definite D call. Germline-derived CDR1 and CDR2 are MNHNS and SASEGT. CDR3 length: 12 residues. V was shortened by 1 base and J by 4 bases, with 4 bases between the two germline ends. Written as DNA, the CDR3 is TGTGCCAGCAGTGAAGGGGCCACTGAAGCTTTCTTT. The encoded protein is CASSEGATEAFF.

Judged by abundance, this clone is medium-sized. V and J are TRBV2 and TRBJ2-7, with 13 bases that match TRBD2. V was pared by 1 base and J by 6 bases, with 3 bases of the junction left unmatched. The CDR3 is made up of 15 amino acids. Germline V gene lookup returns CDR1 SNHLY and CDR2 FYNNEI. The CDR3 region is CASSEGTSGRLEQYV. CDR3 nucleotide sequence: TGTGCCAGCAGTGAAGGGACTAGCGGGAGACTCGAGCAGTACGTC.

The V call is TRBV30, the J call TRBJ1-1, with unresolved D. Germline CDR1 reads GTSNPN; CDR2 reads SVGIG (reference sequence). V shed 3 bases and J shed 6 bases, with 14 bases lying between them. CDR3 length: 13 amino acids. DNA for the CDR3: TGTGCCTGGAGGCGGGGTTTTGGGGCTGAAGCTTTCTTT. Its translation is CAWRRGFGAEAFF.

This clone was seen more than once but under ten times. V gene TRBV5-4 combines with J gene TRBJ2-3; TRBD2 matches at 7 bases. This CDR3 has 16 residues. J gave up 2 bases and V 4 bases, and 10 bases lay outside the gene matches. CDR1 is SGHNT and CDR2 is YYREEE in the germline V gene (reference sequence). CDR3 in DNA: TGTGCCAGCAGCCTCCTCACGCTAGCGGACACAGATACGCAGTATTTT. Translation gives CASSLLTLADTDTQYF.

The J gene is TRBJ1-5, the V gene TRBV7-2; TRBD1 matches 8 bases. V lost 1 base and J lost 5; bases outside the gene matches: 4. The CDR3 consists of 15 residues. Germline CDR1 SGHTA, CDR2 FQGNSA. The CDR3 bases are TGTGCCAGCAGCTTAGTGGGACAGGTCGATCAGCCCCAGCATTTT. It yields the protein CASSLVGQVDQPQHF.

The V gene is TRBV25-1, the J gene TRBJ1-1; D ambiguous. In germline, CDR1 is MGHDK, CDR2 SYGVNS. This CDR3 contains 13 residues. V was shortened by 3 bases and J by 1 base, with 6 bases between the two germline ends. In DNA form, the CDR3 reads TGTGCCAGCAGTGACCCTCCGAACACTGAAGCTTTCTTT. As protein: CASSDPPNTEAFF.

J is TRBJ2-5 and V is TRBV7-8; TRBD2 might be the D (7 bases). The V gene's germline CDR1 is SGHVS and CDR2 FQNEAQ. The CDR3 consists of 14 residues. Trimming shortened V by 1 base and J by 4 bases, and 10 bases separated the two germline ends. CDR3 bases: TGTGCCAGCAGCTTAGGGAGGGGGGGAGAGACCCAGTACTTC. Translating gives CASSLGRGGETQYF.

This chain connects TRBV4-2 to TRBJ2-3, with TRBD2 identical over 8 bases. This CDR3 is built from 17 residues. Unmatched junction bases numbered 10, after V lost 4 bases and J lost 1 base. Germline lookup yields CDR1 LGHNA and CDR2 YNFKEQ. The CDR3 nucleotides read TGTGCCAGCAGCCGGCTACTAGCGGTAGAAGGCACAGATACGCAGTATTTT. Protein: CASSRLLAVEGTDTQYF.

The gene calls are TRBV7-2 and TRBJ2-7, with D possibly TRBD1 on 5 matching bases. CDR1 SGHTA and CDR2 FQGNSA come from the germline V gene. The CDR3 totals 13 residues. V was clipped by 1 base and J by 4 bases, with 8 bases between them. Written as DNA, the CDR3 is TGTGCCAGCAGCTTAGACCGACAGTACGAGCAGTACGTC. Residues: CASSLDRQYEQYV.

The rearrangement links TRBV19 to TRBJ1-1, with D possibly TRBD1 on 5 matching bases. V dropped 1 base and J dropped 5 bases, with 8 bases sitting between them. In germline, CDR1 is LNHDA, CDR2 SQIVND (reference sequence). This CDR3 comprises 13 residues. In DNA form, the CDR3 reads TGTGCCAGTAGTATAGGCGCAGGGACTGAAGCTTTCTTT. Protein product: CASSIGAGTEAFF.

This clone was detected once. In DNA form, the CDR3 reads TGTGCCATCAGAAAGACAGGGGAACCGACGAACACCGGGGAGCTGTTTTTT. Translation: CAIRKTGEPTNTGELFF. This chain uses TRBV10-3 with TRBJ2-2; the match to TRBD1 covers 8 bases. The CDR3 consists of 17 residues. The germline CDR1 and CDR2 sequences are ENHRY and SYGVKD. The ends lost 6 bases at V and 0 bases at J; junction bases unmatched: 9.

The CDR3 DNA reads as TGTGCCAGCAGCCCCGGACTAGCGGCTGAGCAGTTCTTC. Protein sequence: CASSPGLAAEQFF. This chain uses TRBV7-6 with TRBJ2-1; the match to TRBD2 covers 10 bases. The CDR3 covers 13 residues. The J segment lost 9 bases and the V segment lost 5 bases, leaving 4 bases of the junction unmatched. Germline values: CDR1 SGHVS, CDR2 FNYEAQ.

This clone was counted only a few times. The J gene is TRBJ1-4, the V gene TRBV6-6; 7 positions match TRBD1. Unmatched junction bases numbered 8, after V lost 6 bases and J lost 4 bases. The CDR3 covers 15 residues. Germline lookup yields CDR1 MNHNY and CDR2 SVGAGI (reference sequence). The CDR3 spells CASRDGTAFNEKLFF. The CDR3 DNA reads as TGTGCCAGCAGGGACGGGACAGCCTTTAATGAAAAACTGTTTTTT.

This CDR3 is CASSLVYRTSGYNEQFF. The CDR3 DNA reads as TGTGCCAGCAGCTTAGTGTACAGGACTAGCGGATACAATGAGCAGTTCTTC. The V gene is TRBV7-2, the J gene TRBJ2-1; 10 bases map to TRBD2. The CDR3 is made up of 17 amino acids. The ends lost 1 base at V and 4 bases at J; junction bases unmatched: 7. Germline CDR1 SGHTA, CDR2 FQGNSA. Combining the CDR3 with reference TRBV7-2 and TRBJ2-1 gives the whole variable domain GAGVSQSPSNKVTEKGKDVELRCDPISGHTALYWYRQSLGQGLEFLIYFQGNSAPDKSGLPSDRFSAERTGGSVSTLTIQRTQQEDSAVYLCASSLVYRTSGYNEQFFGPGTRLTVL.

The sample holds one count of this clone. CDR3 sequence (DNA): TGTGCCAGCAGTCTTTCTCCCAGGGGCCTATACAATGAGCAGTTCTTC. Amino acid sequence: CASSLSPRGLYNEQFF. The rearrangement joins TRBV27 to TRBJ2-1; a weak D match, TRBD1 (6 bases). CDR1 is MNHEY and CDR2 is SMNVEV in the germline V gene (reference sequence). The CDR3 totals 16 residues. V lost 5 bases and J 4 bases, leaving 18 bases between the germline ends.

This chain links TRBV30 with TRBJ2-1, with TRBD2 identical over 10 bases. The CDR3 is made up of 15 amino acids. The J segment lost 8 bases and the V segment lost 2 bases, leaving 9 bases of the junction unmatched. Germline CDR1 reads GTSNPN; CDR2 reads SVGIG (reference sequence). CDR3: CAWSTGAGGWYEQFF. The CDR3 DNA reads as TGTGCCTGGAGTACCGGAGCGGGAGGGTGGTATGAGCAGTTCTTC.

The rearrangement links TRBV9 to TRBJ2-1; 11 positions match TRBD2. Germline assignment: CDR1 SGDLS and CDR2 YYNGEE. CDR3 length equals 18 residues. The V gene end was trimmed by 0 bases and the J gene end by 5 bases; junction bases not matched to a gene: 10. The CDR3 sequence is CASSVAETSGSFDNEQFF. As DNA, the CDR3 is TGTGCCAGCAGCGTAGCTGAAACTAGCGGGAGTTTCGACAATGAGCAGTTCTTC.

This chain uses TRBV7-2 with TRBJ1-1; a possible D gene is TRBD1 (6 bases). The germline gives CDR1 SGHTA, CDR2 FQGNSA. This CDR3 region has 14 residues. Trimming stripped 1 base from V and 5 bases from J, with 11 bases between. The CDR3 DNA sequence: TGTGCCAGCAGCTTAGACAGGGTGGAAACTGAAGCTTTCTTT. Translation: CASSLDRVETEAFF.

This rearrangement joins TRBV5-1 to TRBJ2-2; perhaps TRBD2 as D (7 bases). The CDR3 runs to 14 residues. V lost 6 bases and J 6 bases, leaving 15 bases between the germline ends. The V gene's germline CDR1 is SGHRS and CDR2 YFSETQ. The CDR3 here is CASKLQGGSGELFF. The CDR3 DNA is TGCGCCAGCAAACTACAGGGAGGGTCCGGGGAGCTGTTTTTT. The full variable domain, with the rest looked up from reference TRBV5-1 and TRBJ2-2, is KAGVTQTPRYLIKTRGQQVTLSCSPISGHRSVSWYQQTPGQGLQFLFEYFSETQRNKGNFPGRFSGRQFSNSRSEMNVSTLELGDSALYLCASKLQGGSGELFFGEGSRLTVL.

The DNA for the CDR3 is TGTGCCAGCAGCTTAAGAGTCGGAGACTACGAGCAGTACTTC. Its protein is CASSLRVGDYEQYF. V is TRBV7-2 and J is TRBJ2-7; no reliable D call. Germline V gene data show CDR1 as SGHTA and CDR2 as FQGNSA. The CDR3 has 14 residues. The V end was cut by 2 bases, the J end by 3 bases, with 11 bases between.

The genes are TRBV5-1 and TRBJ2-1; 10 bases map to TRBD2. V shed 4 bases, J shed 3 bases, and the junction held 16 bases outside the gene matches. Germline V gene sequence: CDR1 SGHRS, CDR2 YFSETQ. The CDR3 covers 19 residues. The CDR3 spells CASSQASGSALGDYNEQFF. The CDR3 DNA reads TGCGCCAGCAGCCAGGCTAGCGGGAGCGCCTTGGGCGACTACAATGAGCAGTTCTTC.